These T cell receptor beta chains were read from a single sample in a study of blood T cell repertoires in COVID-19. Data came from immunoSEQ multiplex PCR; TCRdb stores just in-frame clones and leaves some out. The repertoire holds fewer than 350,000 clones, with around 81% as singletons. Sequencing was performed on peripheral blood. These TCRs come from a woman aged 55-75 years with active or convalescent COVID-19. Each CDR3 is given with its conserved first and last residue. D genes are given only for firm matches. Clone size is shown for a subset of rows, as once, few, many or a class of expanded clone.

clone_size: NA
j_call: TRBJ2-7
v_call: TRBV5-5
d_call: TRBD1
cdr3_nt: TGTGCCAGCAGGACCGGGACAGACCCCTACGAGCAGTACTTC
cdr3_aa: CASRTGTDPYEQYF

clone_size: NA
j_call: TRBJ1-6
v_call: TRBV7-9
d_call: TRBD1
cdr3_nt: TGTGCCAGCAGCTTAGTAGCACAGGGGGAACGAGGGCTTTCACCCCTCCACTTT
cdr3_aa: CASSLVAQGERGLSPLHF

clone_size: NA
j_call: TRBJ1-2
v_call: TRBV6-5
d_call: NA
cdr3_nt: TGTGCCACCACTCGCGGGGAGAGTTCTCGGTATGGCTACACCTTC
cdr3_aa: CATTRGESSRYGYTF

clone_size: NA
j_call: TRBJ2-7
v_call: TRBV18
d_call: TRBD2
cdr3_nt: TGTGCCAGCTCAACCGCGGGGGGTCCCTACGAGCAGTACTTC
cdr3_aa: CASSTAGGPYEQYF

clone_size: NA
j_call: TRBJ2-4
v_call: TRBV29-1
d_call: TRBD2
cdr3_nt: TGCAGCGTTGAAGATGTGGGAGGGAGGAACATTCAGTACTTC
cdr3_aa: CSVEDVGGRNIQYF

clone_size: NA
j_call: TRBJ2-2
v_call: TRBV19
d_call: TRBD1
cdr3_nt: TGTGCCAGTAGTATCCCGGGGACAGGAGCCGGGGAGCTGTTTTTT
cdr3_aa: CASSIPGTGAGELFF

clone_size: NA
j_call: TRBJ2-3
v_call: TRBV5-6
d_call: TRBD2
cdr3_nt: TGTGCCAGCAGCTCCAGGGGGACTAGCGGCACAGATACGCAGTATTTT
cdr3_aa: CASSSRGTSGTDTQYF

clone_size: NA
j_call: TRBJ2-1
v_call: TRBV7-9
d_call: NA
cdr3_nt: TGTGCCAGCAGCTGGTCCTGGCAGGGGCCCTACAATGAGCAGTTCTTC
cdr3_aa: CASSWSWQGPYNEQFF

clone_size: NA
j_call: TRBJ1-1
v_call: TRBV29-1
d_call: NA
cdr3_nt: TGCAGCGGGGGGGAGGGAATGAACACTGAAGCTTTCTTT
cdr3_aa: CSGGEGMNTEAFF

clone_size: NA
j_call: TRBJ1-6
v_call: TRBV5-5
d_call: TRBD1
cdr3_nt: TGTGCCAGCAGCTTCGGACAGGGGAATAATTCACCCCTCCACTTT
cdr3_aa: CASSFGQGNNSPLHF

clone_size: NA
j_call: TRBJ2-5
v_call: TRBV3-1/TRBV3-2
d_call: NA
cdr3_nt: TGTGCCAGCATCGAGACCGGGGGTGCACAAGAGACCCAGTACTTC
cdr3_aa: CASIETGGAQETQYF

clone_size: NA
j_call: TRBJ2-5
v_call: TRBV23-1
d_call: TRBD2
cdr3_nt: TGCGCCAGCAGTCAATCGGGCACGGGGGGAGAGACCCAGTACTTC
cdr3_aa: CASSQSGTGGETQYF

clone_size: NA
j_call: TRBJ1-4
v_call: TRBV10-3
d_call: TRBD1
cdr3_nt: TGTGCCGCCCACGGGACAGGGGATGAAAAACTGTTTTTT
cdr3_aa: CAAHGTGDEKLFF

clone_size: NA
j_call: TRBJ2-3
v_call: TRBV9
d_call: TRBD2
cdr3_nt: TGTGCCAGCAGCGGCGGACTAGCGGGGGGGCAAGATACGCAGTATTTT
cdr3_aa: CASSGGLAGGQDTQYF

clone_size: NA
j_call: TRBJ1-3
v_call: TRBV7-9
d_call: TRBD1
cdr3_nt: TGTGCCAGCAGCTTAGGATCACAGGGGTTCGGAAACACCATATATTTT
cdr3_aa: CASSLGSQGFGNTIYF

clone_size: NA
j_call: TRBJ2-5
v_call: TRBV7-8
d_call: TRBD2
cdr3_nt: TGTGCCAGCGTCCTCCCGGGGGGGCGCGTCCAAGAGACCCAGTACTTC
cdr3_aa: CASVLPGGRVQETQYF

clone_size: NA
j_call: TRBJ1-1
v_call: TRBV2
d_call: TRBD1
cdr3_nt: TGTGCCAGCAGTGTTTTGACAGGGGGCACTGAAGCTTTCTTT
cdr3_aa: CASSVLTGGTEAFF

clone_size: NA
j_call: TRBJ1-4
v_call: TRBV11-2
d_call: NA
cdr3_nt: TGTGCCAGCAGCTTAGTCCGGGGGGGAAAACTGTTTTTT
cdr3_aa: CASSLVRGGKLFF

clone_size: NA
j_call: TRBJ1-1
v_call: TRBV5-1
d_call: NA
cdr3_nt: TGCGCCAGCAGCTTGACTGTGAACACTGAAGCTTTCTTT
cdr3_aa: CASSLTVNTEAFF

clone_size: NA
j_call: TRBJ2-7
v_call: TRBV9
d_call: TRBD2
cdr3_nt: TGTGCCAGCAGCGTGGGGACTAGCGTTTCCTACGAGCAGTACTTC
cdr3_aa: CASSVGTSVSYEQYF

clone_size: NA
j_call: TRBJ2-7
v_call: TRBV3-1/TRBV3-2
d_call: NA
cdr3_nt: TGTGCCAGCAGCCAAGAGTCCCGACAAGGGCAGTACTTC
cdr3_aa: CASSQESRQGQYF

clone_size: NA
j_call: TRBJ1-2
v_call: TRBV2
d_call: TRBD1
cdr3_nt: TGTGCCAGCAGTGAATACCTAGACAGGGCCTTGAACTATGGCTACACCTTC
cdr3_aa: CASSEYLDRALNYGYTF

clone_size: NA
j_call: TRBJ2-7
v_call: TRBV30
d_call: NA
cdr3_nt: TGTGCCTGGAGTGTACAGGGTGTGGTGGGTGAGCAGTACTTC
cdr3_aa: CAWSVQGVVGEQYF

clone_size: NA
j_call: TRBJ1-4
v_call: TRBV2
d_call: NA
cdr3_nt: TGTGCCAGCAGCGTCGGTGGGACACAGAATGAAAAACTGTTTTTT
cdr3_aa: CASSVGGTQNEKLFF

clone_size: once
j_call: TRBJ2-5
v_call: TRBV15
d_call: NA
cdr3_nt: TGTGCCACCAGCAGAGATCGGGTAGGGGCCCAGTACTTC
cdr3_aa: CATSRDRVGAQYF

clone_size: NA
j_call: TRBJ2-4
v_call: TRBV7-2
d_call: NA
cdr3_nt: TGTGCCAGCAGCCCACCAGGGTTAGCCAAAAACATTCAGTACTTC
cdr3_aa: CASSPPGLAKNIQYF

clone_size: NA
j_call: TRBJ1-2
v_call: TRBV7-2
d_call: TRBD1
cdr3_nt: TGTGCCAGCAGCTCCGGGACAGGGGCGGGCTACACCTTC
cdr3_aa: CASSSGTGAGYTF

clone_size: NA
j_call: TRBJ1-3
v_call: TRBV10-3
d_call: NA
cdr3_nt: TGTGCCACCACCTCAGGGGCAGGAAACACCATATATTTT
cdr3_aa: CATTSGAGNTIYF

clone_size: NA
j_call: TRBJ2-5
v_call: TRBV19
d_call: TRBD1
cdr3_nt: TGTGCCAGTAGTGCCACAGGGGGCCCTTCGACCCAGTACTTC
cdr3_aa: CASSATGGPSTQYF

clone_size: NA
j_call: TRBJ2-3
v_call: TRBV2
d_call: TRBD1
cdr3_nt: TGTGCCAGCAGTGAAAGGCGACAGGGGGAAGGAGATACGCAGTATTTT
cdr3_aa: CASSERRQGEGDTQYF

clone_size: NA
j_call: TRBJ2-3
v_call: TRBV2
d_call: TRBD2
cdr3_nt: TGTGCCAGCGGCCCCCTGACTAGCTCGGTTGATACGCAGTATTTT
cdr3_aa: CASGPLTSSVDTQYF

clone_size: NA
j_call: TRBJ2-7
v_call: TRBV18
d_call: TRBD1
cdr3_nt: TGTGCCAGCTCACCGGGACAGGGGGGATCCTACGAGCAGTACTTC
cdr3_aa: CASSPGQGGSYEQYF

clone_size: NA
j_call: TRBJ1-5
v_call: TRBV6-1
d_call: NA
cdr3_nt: TGTGCCAGCAGTGAAGCAGTCAGGTATCAGCCCCAGCATTTT
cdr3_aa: CASSEAVRYQPQHF

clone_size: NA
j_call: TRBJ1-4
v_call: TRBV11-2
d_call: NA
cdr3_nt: TGTGCCAGCGGCAATGAAAAACTGTTTTTT
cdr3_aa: CASGNEKLFF

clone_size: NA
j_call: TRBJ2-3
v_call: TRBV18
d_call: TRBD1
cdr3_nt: TGTGCCAGCTCACCAAAAATATCTGGACAGGGAGATACGCAGTATTTT
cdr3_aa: CASSPKISGQGDTQYF

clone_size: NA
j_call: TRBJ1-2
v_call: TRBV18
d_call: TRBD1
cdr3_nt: TGTGCCAGCTCACGCGACAGGGACGTGGGCTATGGCTACACCTTC
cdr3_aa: CASSRDRDVGYGYTF

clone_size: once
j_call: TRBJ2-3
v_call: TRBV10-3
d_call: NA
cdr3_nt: TGTGCCATCAGTGAGTTGACTCAAGCCACAGATACGCAGTATTTT
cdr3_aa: CAISELTQATDTQYF

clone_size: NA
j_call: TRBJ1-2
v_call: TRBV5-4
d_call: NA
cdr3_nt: TGTGCCAGCAGTCAGGGGCAGCCTAACTATGGCTACACCTTC
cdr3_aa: CASSQGQPNYGYTF

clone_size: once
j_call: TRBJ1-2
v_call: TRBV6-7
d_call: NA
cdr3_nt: TGTGCCCGCCGGTGCCCGCGAGGGCCTGGGGACTATGGCTACACCTTC
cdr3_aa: CARRCPRGPGDYGYTF

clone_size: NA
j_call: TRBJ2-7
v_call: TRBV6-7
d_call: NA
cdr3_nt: TGTGCCAGCAGAACAAACCAGCGCCCTTATGTTTACGAGCAGTACTTC
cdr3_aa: CASRTNQRPYVYEQYF

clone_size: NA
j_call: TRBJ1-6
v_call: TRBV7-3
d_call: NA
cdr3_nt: TGTGCCAGCCGTGGACTGGGTAATTCACCCCTCCACTTT
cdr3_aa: CASRGLGNSPLHF

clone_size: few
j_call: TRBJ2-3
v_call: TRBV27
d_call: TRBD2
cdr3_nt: TGTGCCAGCAGCCCTAGACTAGCGGGGGAGAATACGCAGTATTTT
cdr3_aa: CASSPRLAGENTQYF

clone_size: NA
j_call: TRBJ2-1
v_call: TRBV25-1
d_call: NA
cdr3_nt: TGTGCCAGCAGGACCACAGGGTCCTACAATGAGCAGTTCTTC
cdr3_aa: CASRTTGSYNEQFF

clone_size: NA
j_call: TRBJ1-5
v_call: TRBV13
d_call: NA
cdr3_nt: TGTGCCAGCAGCTTAGGCCTTCGGGGGAACAGCCTGGATCAGCCCCAGCATTTT
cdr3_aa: CASSLGLRGNSLDQPQHF

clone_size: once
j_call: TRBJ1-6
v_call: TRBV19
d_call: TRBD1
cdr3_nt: TGTGCCAGTTCGGGGACAGGGGGCAGAATTCCTTCACCCCTCCACTTT
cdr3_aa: CASSGTGGRIPSPLHF

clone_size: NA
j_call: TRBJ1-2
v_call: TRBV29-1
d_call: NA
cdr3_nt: TGCAGCGTTGAAGCGAACTATGGCTACACCTTC
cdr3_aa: CSVEANYGYTF